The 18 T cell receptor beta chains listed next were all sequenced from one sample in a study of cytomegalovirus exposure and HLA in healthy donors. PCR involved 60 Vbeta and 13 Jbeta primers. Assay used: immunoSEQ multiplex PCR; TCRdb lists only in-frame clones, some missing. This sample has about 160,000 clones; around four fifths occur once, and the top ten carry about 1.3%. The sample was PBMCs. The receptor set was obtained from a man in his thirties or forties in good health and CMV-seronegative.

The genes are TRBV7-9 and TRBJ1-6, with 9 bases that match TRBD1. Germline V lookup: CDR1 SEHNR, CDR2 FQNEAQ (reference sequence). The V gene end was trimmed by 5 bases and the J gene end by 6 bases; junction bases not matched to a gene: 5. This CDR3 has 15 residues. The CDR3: CASSPGGQGNSPLHF. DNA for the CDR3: TGTGCCAGCAGCCCCGGGGGACAGGGTAATTCACCCCTCCACTTT. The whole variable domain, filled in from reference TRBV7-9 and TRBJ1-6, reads DTGVSQNPRHKITKRGQNVTFRCDPISEHNRLYWYRQTLGQGPEFLTYFQNEAQLEKSRLLSDRFSAERPKGSFSTLEIQRTEQGDSAMYLCASSPGGQGNSPLHFGNGTRLTVT.

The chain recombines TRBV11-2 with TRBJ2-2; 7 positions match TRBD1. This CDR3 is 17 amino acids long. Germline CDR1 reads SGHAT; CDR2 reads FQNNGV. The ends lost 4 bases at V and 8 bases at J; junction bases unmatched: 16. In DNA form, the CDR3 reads TGTGCCAGCAGCTCCCTCATACCAGAGACAGGGATGGGGGAGCTGTTTTTT. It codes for CASSSLIPETGMGELFF.

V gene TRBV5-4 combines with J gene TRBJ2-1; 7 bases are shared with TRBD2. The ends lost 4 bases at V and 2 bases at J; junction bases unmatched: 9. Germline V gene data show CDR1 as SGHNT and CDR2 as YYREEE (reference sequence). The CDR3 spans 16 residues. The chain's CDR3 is CASSQIAGSTYNEQFF. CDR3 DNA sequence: TGTGCCAGCAGCCAAATAGCGGGCTCCACCTACAATGAGCAGTTCTTC.

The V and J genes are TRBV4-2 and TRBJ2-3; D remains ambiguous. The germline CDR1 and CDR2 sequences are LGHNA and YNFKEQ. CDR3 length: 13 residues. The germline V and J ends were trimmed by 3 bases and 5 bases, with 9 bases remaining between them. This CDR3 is CASSQEERDTQYF. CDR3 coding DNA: TGTGCCAGCAGCCAGGAAGAGCGAGATACGCAGTATTTT.

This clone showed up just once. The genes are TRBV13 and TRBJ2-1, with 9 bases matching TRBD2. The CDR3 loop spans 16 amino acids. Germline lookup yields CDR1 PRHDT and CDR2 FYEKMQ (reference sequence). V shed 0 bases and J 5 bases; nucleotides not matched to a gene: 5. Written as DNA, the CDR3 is TGTGCCAGCAGCTTAGGCCTGGCGGGGGGGCACAATGAGCAGTTCTTC. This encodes CASSLGLAGGHNEQFF.

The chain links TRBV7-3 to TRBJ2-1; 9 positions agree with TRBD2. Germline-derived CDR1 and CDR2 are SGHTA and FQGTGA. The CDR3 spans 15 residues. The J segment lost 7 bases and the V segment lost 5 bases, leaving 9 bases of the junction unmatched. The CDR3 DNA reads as TGTGCCAGCAGCCCTTCGATTAGCGGGGGAAATGAGCAGTTCTTC. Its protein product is CASSPSISGGNEQFF.

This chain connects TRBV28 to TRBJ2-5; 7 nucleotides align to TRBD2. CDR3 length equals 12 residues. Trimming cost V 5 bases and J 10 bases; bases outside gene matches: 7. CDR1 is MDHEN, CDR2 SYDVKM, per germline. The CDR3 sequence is CASSPWGGSQYF. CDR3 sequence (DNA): TGTGCCAGCAGTCCATGGGGGGGGAGCCAGTACTTC.

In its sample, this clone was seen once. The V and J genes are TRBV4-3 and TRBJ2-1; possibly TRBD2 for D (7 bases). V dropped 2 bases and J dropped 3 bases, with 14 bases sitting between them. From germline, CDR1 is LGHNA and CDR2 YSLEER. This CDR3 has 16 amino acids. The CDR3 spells CASSQNRRGGYNEQFF. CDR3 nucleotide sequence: TGCGCCAGCAGCCAAAACAGGAGGGGGGGCTACAATGAGCAGTTCTTC.

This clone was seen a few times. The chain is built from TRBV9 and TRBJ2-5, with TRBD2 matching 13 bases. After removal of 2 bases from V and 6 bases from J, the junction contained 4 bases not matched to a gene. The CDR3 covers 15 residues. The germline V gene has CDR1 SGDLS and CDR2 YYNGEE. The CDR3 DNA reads TGTGCCAGCAGCGTGGGGACTAGCGGGGCCCAGACCCAGTACTTC. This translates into CASSVGTSGAQTQYF.

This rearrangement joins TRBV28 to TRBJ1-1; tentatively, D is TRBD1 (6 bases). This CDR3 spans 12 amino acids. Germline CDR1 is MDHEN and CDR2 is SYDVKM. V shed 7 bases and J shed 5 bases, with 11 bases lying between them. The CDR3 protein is CASIGGLTEAFF. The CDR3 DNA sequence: TGTGCCAGCATAGGGGGTTTGACTGAAGCTTTCTTT. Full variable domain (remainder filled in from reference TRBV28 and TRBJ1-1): DVKVTQSSRYLVKRTGEKVFLECVQDMDHENMFWYRQDPGLGLRLIYFSYDVKMKEKGDIPEGYSVSREKKERFSLILESASTNQTSMYLCASIGGLTEAFFGQGTRLTVV.

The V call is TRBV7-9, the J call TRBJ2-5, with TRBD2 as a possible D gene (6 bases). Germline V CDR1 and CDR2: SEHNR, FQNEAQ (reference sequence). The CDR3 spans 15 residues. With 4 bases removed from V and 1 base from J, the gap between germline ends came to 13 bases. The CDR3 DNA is TGTGCCAGCAGCTATACTCGGAGGGCCCAAGAGACCCAGTACTTC. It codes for CASSYTRRAQETQYF.

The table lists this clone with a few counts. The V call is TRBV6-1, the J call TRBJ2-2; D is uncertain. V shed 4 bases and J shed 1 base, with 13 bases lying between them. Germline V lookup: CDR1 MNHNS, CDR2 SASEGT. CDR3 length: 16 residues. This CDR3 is CASSAMAQMNTGELFF. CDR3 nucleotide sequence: TGTGCCAGCAGTGCTATGGCACAGATGAACACCGGGGAGCTGTTTTTT.

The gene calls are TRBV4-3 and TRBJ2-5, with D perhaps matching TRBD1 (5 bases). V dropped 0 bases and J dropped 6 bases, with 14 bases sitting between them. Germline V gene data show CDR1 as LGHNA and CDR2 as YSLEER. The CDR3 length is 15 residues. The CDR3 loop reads CASSQESAGWQTQYF. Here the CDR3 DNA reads TGCGCCAGCAGCCAAGAGTCGGCAGGGTGGCAGACCCAGTACTTC.

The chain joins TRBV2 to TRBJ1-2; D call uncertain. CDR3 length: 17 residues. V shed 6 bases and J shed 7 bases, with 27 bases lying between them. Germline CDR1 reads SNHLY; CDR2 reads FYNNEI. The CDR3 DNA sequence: TGTGCCAGCAGAGCGGTTGGTCAGACGGGTCTGGTTGGTGGCTACACCTTC. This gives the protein CASRAVGQTGLVGGYTF.

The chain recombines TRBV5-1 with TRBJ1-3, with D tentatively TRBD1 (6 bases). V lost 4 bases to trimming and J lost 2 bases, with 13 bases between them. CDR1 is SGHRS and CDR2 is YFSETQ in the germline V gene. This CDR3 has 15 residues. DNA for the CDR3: TGCGCCAGCAGCCAAACCGGGACAACTGGAAACACCATATATTTT. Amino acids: CASSQTGTTGNTIYF. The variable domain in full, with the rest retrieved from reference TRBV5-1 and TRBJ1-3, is KAGVTQTPRYLIKTRGQQVTLSCSPISGHRSVSWYQQTPGQGLQFLFEYFSETQRNKGNFPGRFSGRQFSNSRSEMNVSTLELGDSALYLCASSQTGTTGNTIYFGEGSWLTVV.

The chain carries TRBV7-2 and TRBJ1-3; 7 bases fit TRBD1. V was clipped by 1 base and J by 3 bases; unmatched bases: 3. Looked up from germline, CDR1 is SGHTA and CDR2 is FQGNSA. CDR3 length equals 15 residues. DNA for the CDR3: TGTGCCAGCAGCTTAGACAGGGGAGGTGGAAACACCATATATTTT. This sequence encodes CASSLDRGGGNTIYF.

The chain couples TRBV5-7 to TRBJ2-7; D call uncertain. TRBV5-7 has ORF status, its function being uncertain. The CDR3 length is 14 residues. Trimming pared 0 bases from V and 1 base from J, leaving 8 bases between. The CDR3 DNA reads TGTGCCAGCAGCTTGGACGGTCTTTCCTACGAGCAGTACTTC. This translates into CASSLDGLSYEQYF.

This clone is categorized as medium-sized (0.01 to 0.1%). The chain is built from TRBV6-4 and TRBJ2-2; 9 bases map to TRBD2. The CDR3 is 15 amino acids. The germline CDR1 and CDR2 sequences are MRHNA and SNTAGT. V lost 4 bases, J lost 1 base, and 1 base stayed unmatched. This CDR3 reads CASSVSGGNTGELFF. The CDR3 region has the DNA TGTGCCAGCAGTGTTAGCGGGGGGAACACCGGGGAGCTGTTTTTT.